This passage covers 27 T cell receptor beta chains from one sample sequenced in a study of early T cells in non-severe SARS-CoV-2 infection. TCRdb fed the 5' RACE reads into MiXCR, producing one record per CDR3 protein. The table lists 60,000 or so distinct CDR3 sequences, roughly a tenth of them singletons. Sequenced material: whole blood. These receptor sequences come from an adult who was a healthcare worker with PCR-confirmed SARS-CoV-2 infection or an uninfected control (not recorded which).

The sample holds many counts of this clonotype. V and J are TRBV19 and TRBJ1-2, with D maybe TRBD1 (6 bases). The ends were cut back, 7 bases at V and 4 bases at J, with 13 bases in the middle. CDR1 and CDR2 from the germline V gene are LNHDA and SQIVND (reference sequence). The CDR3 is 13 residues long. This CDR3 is CASTYGTLYGYTF. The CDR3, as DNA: TGTGCCAGTACCTACGGGACACTCTATGGCTACACCTTC.

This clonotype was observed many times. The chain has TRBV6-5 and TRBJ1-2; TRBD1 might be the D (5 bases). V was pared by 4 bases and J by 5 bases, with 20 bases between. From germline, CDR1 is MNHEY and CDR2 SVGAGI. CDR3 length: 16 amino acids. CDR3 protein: CASSSPGLETGYGYTF. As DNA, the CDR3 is TGTGCCAGCAGTTCACCGGGACTCGAGACGGGGTATGGCTACACCTTC.

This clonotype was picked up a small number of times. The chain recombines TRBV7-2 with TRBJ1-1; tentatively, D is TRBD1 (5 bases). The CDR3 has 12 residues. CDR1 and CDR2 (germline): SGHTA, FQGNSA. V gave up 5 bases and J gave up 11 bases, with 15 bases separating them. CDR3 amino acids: CASSLIGGWAFF. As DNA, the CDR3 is TGTGCCAGCAGCCTCATTGGGGGATGGGCTTTCTTT.

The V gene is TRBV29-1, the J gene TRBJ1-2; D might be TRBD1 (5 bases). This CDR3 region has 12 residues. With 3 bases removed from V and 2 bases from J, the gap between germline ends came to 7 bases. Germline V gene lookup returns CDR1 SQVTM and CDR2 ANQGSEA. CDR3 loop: CSVDRGNYGYTF. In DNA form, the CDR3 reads TGCAGCGTTGATCGGGGCAACTATGGCTACACCTTC.

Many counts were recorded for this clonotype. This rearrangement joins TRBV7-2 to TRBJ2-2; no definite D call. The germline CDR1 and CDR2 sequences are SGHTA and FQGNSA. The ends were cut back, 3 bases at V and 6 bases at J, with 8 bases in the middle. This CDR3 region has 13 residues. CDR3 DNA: TGTGCCAGCAGCTTCGAAGCGTCCGGGGAGCTGTTTTTT. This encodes CASSFEASGELFF.

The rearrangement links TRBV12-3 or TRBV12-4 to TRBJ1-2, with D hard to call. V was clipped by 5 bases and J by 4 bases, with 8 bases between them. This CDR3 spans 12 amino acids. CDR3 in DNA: TGTGCCAGCAGTAAAGAGGGCTATGGCTACACCTTC. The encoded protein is CASSKEGYGYTF.

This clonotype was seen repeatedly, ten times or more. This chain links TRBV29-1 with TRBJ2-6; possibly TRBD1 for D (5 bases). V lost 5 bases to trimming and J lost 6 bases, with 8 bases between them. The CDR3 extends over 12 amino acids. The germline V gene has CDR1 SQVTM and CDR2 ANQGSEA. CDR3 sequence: CSVQQAANVLTF. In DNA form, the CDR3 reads TGCAGCGTTCAACAGGCGGCCAACGTCCTGACTTTC.

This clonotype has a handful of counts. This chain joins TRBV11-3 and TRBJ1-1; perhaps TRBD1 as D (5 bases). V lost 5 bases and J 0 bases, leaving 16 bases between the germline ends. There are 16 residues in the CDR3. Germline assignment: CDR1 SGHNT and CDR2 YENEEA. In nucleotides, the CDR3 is TGTGCCAGCAGCCGAGGGGCAGCCGACATGAACACTGAAGCTTTCTTT. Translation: CASSRGAADMNTEAFF.

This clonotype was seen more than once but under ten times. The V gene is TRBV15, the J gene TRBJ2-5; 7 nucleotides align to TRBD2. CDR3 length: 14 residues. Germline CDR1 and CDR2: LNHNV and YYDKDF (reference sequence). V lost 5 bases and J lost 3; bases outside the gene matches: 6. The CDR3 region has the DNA TGTGCCACCAGCTTGGGGGGGGAAAAAGAGACCCAGTACTTC. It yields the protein CATSLGGEKETQYF.

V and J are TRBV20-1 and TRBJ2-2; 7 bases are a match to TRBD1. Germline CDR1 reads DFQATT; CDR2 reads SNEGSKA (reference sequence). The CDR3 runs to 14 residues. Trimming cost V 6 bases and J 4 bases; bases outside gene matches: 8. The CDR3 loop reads CSAPRQGITGELFF. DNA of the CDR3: TGCAGTGCGCCGAGACAGGGTATCACCGGGGAGCTGTTTTTT.

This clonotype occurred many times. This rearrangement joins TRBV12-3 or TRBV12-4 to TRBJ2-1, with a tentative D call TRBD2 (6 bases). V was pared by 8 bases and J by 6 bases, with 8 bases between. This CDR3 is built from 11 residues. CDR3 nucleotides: TGTGCCAGCGGGGGGAGCAATGAGCAGTTCTTC. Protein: CASGGSNEQFF.

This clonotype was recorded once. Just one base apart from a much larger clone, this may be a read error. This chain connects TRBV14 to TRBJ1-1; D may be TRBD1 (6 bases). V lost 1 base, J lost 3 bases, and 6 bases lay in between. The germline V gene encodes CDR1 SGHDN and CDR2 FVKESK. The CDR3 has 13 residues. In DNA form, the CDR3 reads TGTGCCAGCAGCCAAGGGACAGACACTGAAGCTTTCTTT. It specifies CASSQGTDTEAFF.

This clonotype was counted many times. In DNA form, the CDR3 reads TGTGCCAGTAGTTCCGTGGCGGGGGGCTCAGATACGCAGTATTTT. This gives the protein CASSSVAGGSDTQYF. The chain couples TRBV19 to TRBJ2-3; 8 bases are shared with TRBD2. CDR1 and CDR2 from the germline V gene are LNHDA and SQIVND (reference sequence). The CDR3 extends over 15 amino acids. V dropped 5 bases and J dropped 4; count of bases not matched to a gene: 8.

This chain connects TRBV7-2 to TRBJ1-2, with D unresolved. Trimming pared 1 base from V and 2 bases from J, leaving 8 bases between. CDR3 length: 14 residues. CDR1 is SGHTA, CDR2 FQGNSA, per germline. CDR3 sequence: CASSLDAGNYGYTF. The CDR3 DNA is TGTGCCAGCAGCTTAGACGCAGGAAACTATGGCTACACCTTC.

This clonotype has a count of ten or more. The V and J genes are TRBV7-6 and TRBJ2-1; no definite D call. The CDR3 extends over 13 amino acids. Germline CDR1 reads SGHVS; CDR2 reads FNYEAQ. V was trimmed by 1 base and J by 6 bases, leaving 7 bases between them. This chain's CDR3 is CASSLVPGNEQFF. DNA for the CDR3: TGTGCCAGCAGCTTAGTCCCGGGCAATGAGCAGTTCTTC.

CDR3 residues: CASSGNRPGQGLSYEQYF. In DNA, the CDR3 is TGTGCCAGCAGCGGGAATCGACCGGGACAGGGCTTATCCTACGAGCAGTACTTC. The chain is built from TRBV7-8 and TRBJ2-7, with 9 bases aligning to TRBD1. The J segment lost 1 base and the V segment lost 5 bases, leaving 15 bases of the junction unmatched. The CDR3 consists of 18 residues. From germline, CDR1 is SGHVS and CDR2 FQNEAQ.

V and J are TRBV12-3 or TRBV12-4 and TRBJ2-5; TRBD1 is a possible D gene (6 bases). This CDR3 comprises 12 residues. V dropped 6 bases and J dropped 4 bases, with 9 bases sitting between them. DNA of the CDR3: TGTGCCAGCAGCCAGGGGAGAGAGACCCAGTACTTC. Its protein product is CASSQGRETQYF.

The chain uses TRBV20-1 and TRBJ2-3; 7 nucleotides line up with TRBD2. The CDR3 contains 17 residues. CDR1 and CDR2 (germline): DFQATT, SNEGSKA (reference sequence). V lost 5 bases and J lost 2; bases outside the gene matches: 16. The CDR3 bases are TGCAGTGCTCTCCCGTTAGCGGGTGAACCCCCCACAGATACGCAGTATTTT. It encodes CSALPLAGEPPTDTQYF.

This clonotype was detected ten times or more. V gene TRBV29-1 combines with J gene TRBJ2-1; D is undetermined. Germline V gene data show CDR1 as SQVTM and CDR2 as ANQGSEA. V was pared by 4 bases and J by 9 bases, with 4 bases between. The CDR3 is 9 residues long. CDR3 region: CSVAPEQFF. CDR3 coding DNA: TGCAGCGTTGCACCTGAGCAGTTCTTC.

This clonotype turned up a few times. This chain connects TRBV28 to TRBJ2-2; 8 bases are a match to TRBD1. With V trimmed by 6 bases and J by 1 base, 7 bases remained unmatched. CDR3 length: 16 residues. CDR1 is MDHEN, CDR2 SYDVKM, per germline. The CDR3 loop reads CASSPFGQGNTGELFF. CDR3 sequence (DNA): TGTGCCAGCAGCCCTTTCGGACAGGGGAACACCGGGGAGCTGTTTTTT.

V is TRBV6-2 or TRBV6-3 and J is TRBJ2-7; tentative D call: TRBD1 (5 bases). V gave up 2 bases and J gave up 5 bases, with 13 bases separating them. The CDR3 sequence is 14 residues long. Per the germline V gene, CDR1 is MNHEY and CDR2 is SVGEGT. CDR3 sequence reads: CASSYPIWGNEQYF. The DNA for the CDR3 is TGTGCCAGCAGTTACCCGATTTGGGGCAACGAGCAGTACTTC.

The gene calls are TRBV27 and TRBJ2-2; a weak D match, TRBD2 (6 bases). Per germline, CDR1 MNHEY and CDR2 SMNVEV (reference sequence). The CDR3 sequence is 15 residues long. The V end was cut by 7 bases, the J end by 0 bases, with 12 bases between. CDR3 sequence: CASMSRDPNTGELFF. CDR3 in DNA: TGTGCCAGCATGTCGCGGGACCCGAACACCGGGGAGCTGTTTTTT.

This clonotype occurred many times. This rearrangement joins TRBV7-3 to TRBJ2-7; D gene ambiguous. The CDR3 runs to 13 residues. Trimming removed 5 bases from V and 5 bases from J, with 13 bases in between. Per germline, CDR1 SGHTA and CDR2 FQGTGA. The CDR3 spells CASSQLDGNEQYF. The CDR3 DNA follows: TGTGCCAGCAGCCAACTTGATGGGAACGAGCAGTACTTC.

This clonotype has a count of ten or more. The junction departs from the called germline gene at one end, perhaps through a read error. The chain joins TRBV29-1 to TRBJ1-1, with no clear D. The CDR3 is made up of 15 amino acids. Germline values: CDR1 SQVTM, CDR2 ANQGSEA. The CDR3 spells CSVPRAGTSQTAAFF. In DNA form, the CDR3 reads TGCAGCGTACCTAGGGCAGGTACGTCTCAAACTGCAGCTTTCTTT.

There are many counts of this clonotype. CDR3 DNA: TGTGCCAGCAGCTTAATCACGAACACTGAAGCTTTCTTT. It specifies CASSLITNTEAFF. The chain couples TRBV11-3 to TRBJ1-1, with D hard to call. The CDR3 is 13 residues long. The V end was cut by 2 bases, the J end by 1 base, with 5 bases between. Per the germline V gene, CDR1 is SGHNT and CDR2 is YENEEA. The full variable domain, completed using reference TRBV11-3 and TRBJ1-1, is EAGVVQSPRYKIIEKKQPVAFWCNPISGHNTLYWYLQNLGQGPELLIRYENEEAVDDSQLPKDRFSAERLKGVDSTLKIQPAELGDSAVYLCASSLITNTEAFFGQGTRLTVV.

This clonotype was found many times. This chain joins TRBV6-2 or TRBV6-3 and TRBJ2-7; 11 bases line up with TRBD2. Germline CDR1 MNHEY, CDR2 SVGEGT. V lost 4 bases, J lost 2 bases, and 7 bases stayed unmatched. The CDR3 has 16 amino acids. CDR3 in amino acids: CASSSSSGGRPYEQYF. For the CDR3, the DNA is TGTGCCAGCAGTTCCTCTAGCGGGGGGCGACCCTACGAGCAGTACTTC.

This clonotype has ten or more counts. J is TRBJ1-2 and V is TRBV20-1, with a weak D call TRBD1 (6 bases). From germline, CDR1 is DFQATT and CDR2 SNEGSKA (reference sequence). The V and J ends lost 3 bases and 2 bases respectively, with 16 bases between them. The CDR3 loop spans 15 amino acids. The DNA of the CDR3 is TGCAGTGCTAGCCCCCGGGGGGCGGTAAACTATGGCTACACCTTC. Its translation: CSASPRGAVNYGYTF.